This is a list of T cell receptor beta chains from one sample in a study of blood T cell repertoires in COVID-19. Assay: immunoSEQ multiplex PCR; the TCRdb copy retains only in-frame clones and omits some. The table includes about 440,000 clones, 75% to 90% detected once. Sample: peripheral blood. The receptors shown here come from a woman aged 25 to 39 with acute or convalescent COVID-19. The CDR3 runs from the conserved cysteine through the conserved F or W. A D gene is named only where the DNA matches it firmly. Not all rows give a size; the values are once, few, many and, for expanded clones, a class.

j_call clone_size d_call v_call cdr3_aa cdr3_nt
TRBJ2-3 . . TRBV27 CASSLPTQGTQYF TGTGCCAGCAGTTTACCCACCCAGGGTACGCAGTATTTT
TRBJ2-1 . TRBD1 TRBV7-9 CARPGQEYNEQFF TGTGCCAGGCCGGGACAGGAGTACAATGAGCAGTTCTTC
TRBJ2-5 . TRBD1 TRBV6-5 CAHGTGRIATQYF TGTGCCCACGGGACAGGCCGCATAGCGACCCAGTACTTC
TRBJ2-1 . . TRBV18 CASSRNQANEQFF TGTGCCAGCTCACGAAACCAGGCGAATGAGCAGTTCTTC
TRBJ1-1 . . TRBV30 CAWSGPAEAFF TGTGCCTGGAGTGGGCCAGCTGAAGCTTTCTTT
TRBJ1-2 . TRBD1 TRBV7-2 CASSLRTGPPAGYTF TGTGCCAGCAGCCTACGGACAGGGCCGCCGGCTGGCTACACCTTC
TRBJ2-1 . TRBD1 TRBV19 CASSPQDRGVYNEQFF TGTGCCAGTAGTCCCCAGGACAGGGGAGTTTACAATGAGCAGTTCTTC
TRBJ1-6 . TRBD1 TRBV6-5 CASSRTGQSPLHF TGTGCCAGCAGCCGGACAGGGCAATCACCCCTCCACTTT
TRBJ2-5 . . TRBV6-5 CASTRPTPGETQYF TGTGCCAGCACGCGCCCCACCCCAGGGGAGACCCAGTACTTC
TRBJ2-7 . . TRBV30 CASETPYEQYF TGTGCCTCAGAAACACCCTACGAGCAGTACTTC
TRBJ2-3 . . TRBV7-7 CASSLGTTETDTQYF TGTGCCAGCAGCTTAGGGACAACTGAGACAGATACGCAGTATTTT
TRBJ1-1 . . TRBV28 CASSLARQQAFF TGTGCCAGCAGTCTCGCGCGACAGCAAGCTTTCTTT
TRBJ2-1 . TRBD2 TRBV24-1 CATSDWASGVNNEQFF TGTGCCACCAGTGATTGGGCTAGCGGGGTAAACAATGAGCAGTTCTTC
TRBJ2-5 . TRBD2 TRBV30 CAWSFLGGGRKETQYF TGTGCCTGGAGTTTTCTCGGGGGGGGACGCAAAGAGACCCAGTACTTC
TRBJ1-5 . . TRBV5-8 CASSFRPQLFPTGSGQPQHF TGTGCCAGCAGCTTCCGACCTCAGCTATTCCCCACAGGGTCAGGGCAGCCCCAGCATTTT
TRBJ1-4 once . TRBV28 CASHSAAGGGKLFF TGTGCCAGCCATTCAGCGGCCGGAGGTGGAAAACTGTTTTTT
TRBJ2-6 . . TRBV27 CASRSLPGANVLTF TGTGCCAGCAGATCTCTCCCTGGGGCCAACGTCCTGACTTTC
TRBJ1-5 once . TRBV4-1 CASSHFPIGGSNQPQHF TGCGCCAGCAGCCACTTTCCGATTGGGGGGAGCAATCAGCCCCAGCATTTT
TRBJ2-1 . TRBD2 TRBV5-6 CASTMVGAGTYNEQFF TGTGCCAGCACTATGGTAGGAGCGGGGACTTACAATGAGCAGTTCTTC
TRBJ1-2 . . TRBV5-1 CASSPSGGGNYGYTF TGCGCCAGCAGCCCCAGCGGAGGAGGTAACTATGGCTACACCTTC
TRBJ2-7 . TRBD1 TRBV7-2 CASSSGQGRYEQYF TGTGCCAGCAGCTCCGGACAGGGGCGCTACGAGCAGTACTTC
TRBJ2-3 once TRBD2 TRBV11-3 CASSTGGDYTQYF TGTGCCAGCAGTACGGGAGGGGACTATACGCAGTATTTT
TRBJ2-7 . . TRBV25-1 CASSDGSGNYEQYF TGTGCCAGCAGTGACGGCTCCGGGAACTACGAGCAGTACTTC
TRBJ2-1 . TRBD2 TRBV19 CASTASGGASYNEQFF TGTGCCAGTACCGCTAGCGGGGGGGCCTCCTACAATGAGCAGTTCTTC
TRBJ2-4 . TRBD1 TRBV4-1 CASSQLNRGAKNIQYF TGCGCCAGCAGCCAACTAAACAGGGGAGCCAAAAACATTCAGTACTTC
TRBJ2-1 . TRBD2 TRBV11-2 CASSLGGGEQFF TGTGCCAGCAGCTTAGGCGGGGGTGAGCAGTTCTTC
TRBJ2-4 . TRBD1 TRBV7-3 CASSPGQGAIQYF TGTGCCAGCAGCCCGGGACAGGGGGCCATTCAGTACTTC
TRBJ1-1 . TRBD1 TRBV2 CASLFGRGRTGGLGTEAFF TGTGCCAGCTTGTTCGGCAGGGGGCGGACGGGGGGTCTGGGCACTGAAGCTTTCTTT
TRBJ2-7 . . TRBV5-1 CASSLAEGGTANREQYF TGCGCCAGCAGCTTGGCCGAGGGGGGGACGGCAAATCGGGAGCAGTACTTC
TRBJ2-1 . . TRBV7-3 CASSLAGSGTHNEQFF TGTGCCAGCAGCTTAGCGGGCAGCGGAACACACAATGAGCAGTTCTTC
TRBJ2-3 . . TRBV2 CASSVTGGSIDTQYF TGTGCCAGCAGTGTTACGGGGGGCTCGATTGATACGCAGTATTTT
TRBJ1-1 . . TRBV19 CASSTYRSGEAFF TGTGCCAGTAGTACCTATAGAAGCGGTGAAGCTTTCTTT
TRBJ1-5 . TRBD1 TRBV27 CASRPPGQGNQPQHF TGTGCCAGCAGACCGCCGGGACAGGGGAATCAGCCCCAGCATTTT
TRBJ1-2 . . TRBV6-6 CASSYRRYGYTF TGTGCCAGCAGTTACAGGAGATATGGCTACACCTTC
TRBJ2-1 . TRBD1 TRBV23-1 CASSLRGTLTGGLNEQFF TGCGCCAGCAGTCTCAGGGGCACACTAACAGGGGGCCTAAATGAGCAGTTCTTC
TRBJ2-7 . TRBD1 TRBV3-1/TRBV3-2 CASSPGTGIYEQYF TGTGCCAGCAGCCCCGGGACAGGCATATACGAGCAGTACTTC
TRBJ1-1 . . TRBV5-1 CASRGRGTEAFF TGCGCCAGCAGGGGGCGCGGAACTGAAGCTTTCTTT
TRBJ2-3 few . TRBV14 CASSQGNRLTTDTQYF TGTGCCAGCAGCCAAGGAAATAGACTCACCACAGATACGCAGTATTTT
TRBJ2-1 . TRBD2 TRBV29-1 CSVGTSGGARQFF TGCAGCGTGGGGACTAGCGGGGGGGCCCGGCAGTTCTTC
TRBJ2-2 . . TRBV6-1 CASSAQMTANTGELFF TGTGCCAGCAGTGCCCAGATGACAGCGAACACCGGGGAGCTGTTTTTT
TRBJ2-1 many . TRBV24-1 CATSDFVGGTYEQFF TGTGCCACCAGTGATTTTGTAGGGGGAACGTATGAGCAGTTCTTC
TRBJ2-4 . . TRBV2 CASSLDSQKNIQYF TGTGCCAGCAGTCTAGACAGCCAAAAAAACATTCAGTACTTC
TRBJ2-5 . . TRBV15 CATSRGTGQETQYF TGTGCCACCAGCAGAGGAACAGGGCAAGAGACCCAGTACTTC
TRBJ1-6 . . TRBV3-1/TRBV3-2 CASSQDRESPLHF TGTGCCAGCAGCCAAGATAGAGAATCACCCCTCCACTTT
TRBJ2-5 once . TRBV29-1 CSVETAVPTQYF TGCAGCGTTGAAACAGCGGTTCCGACCCAGTACTTC
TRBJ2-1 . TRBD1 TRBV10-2 CASSVDRGAGNEQFF TGCGCCAGCAGTGTCGACAGGGGGGCTGGGAATGAGCAGTTCTTC
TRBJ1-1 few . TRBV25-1 CASSPHSTEAFF TGTGCCAGCAGTCCCCACAGCACTGAAGCTTTCTTT
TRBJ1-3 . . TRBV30 CAWRSAGAGNTIYF TGTGCCTGGAGAAGTGCAGGGGCGGGAAACACCATATATTTT
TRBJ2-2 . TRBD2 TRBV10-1 CASSAASGVGGELFF TGCGCCAGCAGTGCGGCTAGCGGGGTCGGCGGGGAGCTGTTTTTT
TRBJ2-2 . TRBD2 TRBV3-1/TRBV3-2 CASSPAGGGTGELFF TGTGCCAGCAGCCCCGCGGGGGGTGGGACCGGGGAGCTGTTTTTT
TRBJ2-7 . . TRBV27 CASAMSQTYEQYF TGTGCCAGCGCCATGTCTCAGACCTACGAGCAGTACTTC
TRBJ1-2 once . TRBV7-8 CASSLEAGYGYTF TGTGCCAGCAGCTTAGAAGCGGGTTATGGCTACACCTTC
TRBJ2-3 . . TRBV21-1 CASSKDGQGRKGDTQYF TGTGCCAGCAGCAAAGACGGACAGGGAAGGAAGGGAGATACGCAGTATTTT